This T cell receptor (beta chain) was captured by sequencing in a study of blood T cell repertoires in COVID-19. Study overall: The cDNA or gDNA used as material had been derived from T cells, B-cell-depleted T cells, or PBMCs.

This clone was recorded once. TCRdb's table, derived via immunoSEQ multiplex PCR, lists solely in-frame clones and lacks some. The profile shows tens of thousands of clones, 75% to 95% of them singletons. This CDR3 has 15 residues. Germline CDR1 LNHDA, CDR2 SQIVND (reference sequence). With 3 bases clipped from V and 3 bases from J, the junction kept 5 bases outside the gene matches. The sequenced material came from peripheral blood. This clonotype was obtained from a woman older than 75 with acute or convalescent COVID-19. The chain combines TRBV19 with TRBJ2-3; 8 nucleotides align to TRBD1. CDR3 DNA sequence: TGTGCCAGTAGTATTGGGCAGGGGGCGACAGATACGCAGTATTTT. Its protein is CASSIGQGATDTQYF.